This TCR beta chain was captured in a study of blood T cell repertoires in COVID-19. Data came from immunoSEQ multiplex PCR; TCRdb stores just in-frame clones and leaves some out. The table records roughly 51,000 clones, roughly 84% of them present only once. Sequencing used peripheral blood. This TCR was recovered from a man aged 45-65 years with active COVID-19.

The CDR3 is CASRSGDSGNTIYF. As DNA, the CDR3 is TGTGCCAGCAGGTCGGGGGACTCTGGAAACACCATATATTTT. This chain links TRBV6-5 with TRBJ1-3, with D maybe TRBD1 (5 bases). This CDR3 has 14 amino acids. The V end lost 6 bases, the J end lost 0 bases, and 9 bases lay between the germline ends. Germline V lookup: CDR1 MNHEY, CDR2 SVGAGI.